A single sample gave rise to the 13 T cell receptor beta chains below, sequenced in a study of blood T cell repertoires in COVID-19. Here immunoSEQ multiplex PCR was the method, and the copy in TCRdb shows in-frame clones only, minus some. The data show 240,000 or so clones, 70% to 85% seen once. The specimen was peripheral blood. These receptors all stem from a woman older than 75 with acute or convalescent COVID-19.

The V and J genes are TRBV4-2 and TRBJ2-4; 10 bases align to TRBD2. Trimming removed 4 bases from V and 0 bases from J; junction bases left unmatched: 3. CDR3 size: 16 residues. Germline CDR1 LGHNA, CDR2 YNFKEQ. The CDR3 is CASSPLAGLAKNIQYF. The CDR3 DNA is TGTGCCAGCAGCCCACTAGCGGGGCTAGCCAAAAACATTCAGTACTTC.

The CDR3 DNA follows: TGTGCCAGCAGCTTTAATGGCAGTCCCGATGAAAAACTGTTTTTT. Translation gives CASSFNGSPDEKLFF. The rearrangement uses TRBV5-8 and TRBJ1-4, with D unresolved. With 2 bases removed from V and 6 bases from J, the gap between germline ends came to 14 bases. Germline CDR1 SGHTS, CDR2 YDEGEE. The CDR3 extends over 15 amino acids.

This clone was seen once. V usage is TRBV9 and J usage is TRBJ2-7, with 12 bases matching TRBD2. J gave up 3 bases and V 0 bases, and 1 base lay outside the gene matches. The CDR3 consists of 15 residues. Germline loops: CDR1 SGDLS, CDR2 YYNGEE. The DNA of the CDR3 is TGTGCCAGCAGCGTAGGACTAGCGGGGGTCTACGAGCAGTACTTC. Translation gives CASSVGLAGVYEQYF.

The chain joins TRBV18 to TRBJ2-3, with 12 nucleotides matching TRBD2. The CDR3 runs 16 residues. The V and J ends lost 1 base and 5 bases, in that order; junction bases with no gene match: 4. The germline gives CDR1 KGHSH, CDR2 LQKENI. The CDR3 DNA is TGTGCCAGCTCACCACAGACTAGCGGGGGCAAAGATACGCAGTATTTT. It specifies CASSPQTSGGKDTQYF.

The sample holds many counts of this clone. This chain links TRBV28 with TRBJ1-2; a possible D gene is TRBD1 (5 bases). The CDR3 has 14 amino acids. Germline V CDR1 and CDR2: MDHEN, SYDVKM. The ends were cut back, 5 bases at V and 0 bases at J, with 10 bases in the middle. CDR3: CASSLPQANYGYTF. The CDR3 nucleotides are TGTGCCAGCAGTCTCCCACAGGCTAACTATGGCTACACCTTC.

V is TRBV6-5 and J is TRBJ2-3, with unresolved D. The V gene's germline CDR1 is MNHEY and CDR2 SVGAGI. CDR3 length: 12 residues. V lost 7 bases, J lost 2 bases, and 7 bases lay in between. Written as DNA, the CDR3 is TGTGCCAGCAACGGTGCCACAGATACGCAGTATTTT. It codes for CASNGATDTQYF.

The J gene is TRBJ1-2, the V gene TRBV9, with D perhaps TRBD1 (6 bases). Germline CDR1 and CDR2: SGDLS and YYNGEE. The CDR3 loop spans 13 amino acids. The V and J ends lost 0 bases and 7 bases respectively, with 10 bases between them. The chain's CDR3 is CASSVGTELGYTF. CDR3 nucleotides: TGTGCCAGCAGCGTAGGGACAGAACTTGGCTACACCTTC. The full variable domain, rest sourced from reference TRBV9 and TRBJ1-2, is DSGVTQTPKHLITATGQRVTLRCSPRSGDLSVYWYQQSLDQGLQFLIQYYNGEERAKGNILERFSAQQFPDLHSELNLSSLELGDSALYFCASSVGTELGYTFGSGTRLTVV.

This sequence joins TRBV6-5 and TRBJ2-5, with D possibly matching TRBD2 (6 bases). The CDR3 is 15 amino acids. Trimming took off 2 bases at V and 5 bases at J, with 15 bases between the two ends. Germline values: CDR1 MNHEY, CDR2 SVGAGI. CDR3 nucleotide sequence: TGTGCCAGCAGTTACAGAGGGGACTTAGGGGAGACCCAGTACTTC. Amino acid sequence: CASSYRGDLGETQYF.

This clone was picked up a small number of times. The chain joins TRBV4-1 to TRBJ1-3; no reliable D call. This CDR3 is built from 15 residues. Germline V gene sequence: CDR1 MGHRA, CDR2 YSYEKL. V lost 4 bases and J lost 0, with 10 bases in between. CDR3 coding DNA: TGCGCCAGCAGCCTTGAGGCGTCCTCTGGAAACACCATATATTTT. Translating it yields CASSLEASSGNTIYF.

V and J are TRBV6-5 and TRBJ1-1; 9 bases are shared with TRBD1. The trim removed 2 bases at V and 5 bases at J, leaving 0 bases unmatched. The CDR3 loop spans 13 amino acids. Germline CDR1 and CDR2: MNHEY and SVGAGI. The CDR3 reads CASSYGQGTEAFF. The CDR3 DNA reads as TGTGCCAGCAGTTACGGACAGGGGACTGAAGCTTTCTTT.

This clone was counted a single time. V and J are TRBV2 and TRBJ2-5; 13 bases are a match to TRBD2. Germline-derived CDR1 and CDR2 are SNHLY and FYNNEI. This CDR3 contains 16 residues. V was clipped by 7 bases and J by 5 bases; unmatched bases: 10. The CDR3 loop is CASTTSGGTLVETQYF. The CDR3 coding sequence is TGTGCCAGCACGACTAGCGGGGGGACCTTAGTGGAGACCCAGTACTTC.

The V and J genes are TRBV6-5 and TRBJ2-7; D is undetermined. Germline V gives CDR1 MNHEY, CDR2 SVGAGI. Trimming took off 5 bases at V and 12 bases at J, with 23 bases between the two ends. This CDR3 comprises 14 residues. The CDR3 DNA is TGTGCCAGCAGTCCCAATGGCCGTCCCGACTGGTGGTACTTC. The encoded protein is CASSPNGRPDWWYF.

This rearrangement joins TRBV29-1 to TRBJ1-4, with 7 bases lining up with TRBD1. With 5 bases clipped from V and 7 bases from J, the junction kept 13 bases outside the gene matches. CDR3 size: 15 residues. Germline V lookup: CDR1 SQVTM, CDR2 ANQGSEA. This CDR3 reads CSVKRSGTVGEKLFF. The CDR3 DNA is TGCAGCGTTAAAAGATCCGGGACAGTAGGTGAAAAACTGTTTTTT.